The rows below give T cell receptor beta chains drawn from one sample of a study of T-cell memory formation after mild COVID-19. TCRdb analysed the 5' RACE reads with MiXCR anew, one entry per CDR3 protein. Of about 170,000 distinct CDR3 sequences in the sample, over 10% were seen once. The sample was PBMCs or a T cell subset sorted from them (not recorded which). These receptors all stem from a man between 18 and 29 years old who had mild COVID-19 (a few samples of this study predate the infection). Cell type and time point are not known. CDR3s include the opening cysteine and the closing phenylalanine or tryptophan. D genes are given only for firm matches. Size tells how often a clone was seen (once, few, many) or the class of an expanded clone, and some rows leave it out.

d_gene: NA
v_gene: TRBV12-3/TRBV12-4
j_gene: TRBJ1-5
abundance: NA
CDR3nt: TGTGCCAGCAGCACCTGGGGACTCGGCAATCAGCCCCAGCATTTT
CDR3aa: CASSTWGLGNQPQHF

d_gene: TRBD1
v_gene: TRBV5-1
j_gene: TRBJ2-7
abundance: NA
CDR3nt: TGCGCCAGCAGCTTGGCCGGGACAGAGTACGAGCAGTACTTC
CDR3aa: CASSLAGTEYEQYF

d_gene: NA
v_gene: TRBV5-1
j_gene: TRBJ2-3
abundance: many
CDR3nt: TGCGCCAGCAGCTTGGCCGGAGGAAAAGATACGCAGTATTTT
CDR3aa: CASSLAGGKDTQYF

d_gene: NA
v_gene: TRBV6-5
j_gene: TRBJ1-2
abundance: NA
CDR3nt: TGTGCCAGCAGTCAACAGGCTTCCTATGGCTACACCTTC
CDR3aa: CASSQQASYGYTF

d_gene: TRBD2
v_gene: TRBV9
j_gene: TRBJ2-3
abundance: once
CDR3nt: TGTGCCTCCAAGCGGGGGGCCGGGGCAGATACGCAGTATTTT
CDR3aa: CASKRGAGADTQYF

d_gene: NA
v_gene: TRBV7-2
j_gene: TRBJ1-2
abundance: NA
CDR3nt: TGTGCCAGCAGCTTACCGTACAAGGGACCGCAGAACTATGGCTACACCTTC
CDR3aa: CASSLPYKGPQNYGYTF

d_gene: NA
v_gene: TRBV4-2
j_gene: TRBJ2-5
abundance: few
CDR3nt: TGTGCCAGCAGCCAAGTTCGAGGCCCCTTGCAAGAGACCCAGTACTTC
CDR3aa: CASSQVRGPLQETQYF

d_gene: NA
v_gene: TRBV7-2
j_gene: TRBJ2-1
abundance: NA
CDR3nt: TGTGCCAGCAGCTTAGCGGAGAGCAATGAGCAGTTCTTC
CDR3aa: CASSLAESNEQFF

d_gene: NA
v_gene: TRBV7-2
j_gene: TRBJ2-3
abundance: NA
CDR3nt: TGTGCCAGCAGCAGGGAACTGGCAGATACGCAGTATTTT
CDR3aa: CASSRELADTQYF

d_gene: TRBD2
v_gene: TRBV6-2/TRBV6-3
j_gene: TRBJ2-2
abundance: NA
CDR3nt: TGTGCCAGCAGTTACGGGTCGCGGGGGGCCGTCACCGGGGAGCTGTTTTTT
CDR3aa: CASSYGSRGAVTGELFF

d_gene: NA
v_gene: TRBV27
j_gene: TRBJ2-3
abundance: NA
CDR3nt: TGTGCCAGCAGATTGGGCGGGGACACGCAGTATTTT
CDR3aa: CASRLGGDTQYF

d_gene: NA
v_gene: TRBV7-2
j_gene: TRBJ2-1
abundance: few
CDR3nt: TGTGCCAGCAGCTTAGGGACCTACAATGAGCAGTTCTTC
CDR3aa: CASSLGTYNEQFF

d_gene: NA
v_gene: TRBV7-9
j_gene: TRBJ2-1
abundance: NA
CDR3nt: TGTGCCAGCAGCTTCTCGTCAGCCAATGAGCAGTTCTTC
CDR3aa: CASSFSSANEQFF

d_gene: NA
v_gene: TRBV5-1
j_gene: TRBJ2-2
abundance: few
CDR3nt: TGCGCCAGCAGCTTGGACGGCTCGAACACCGGGGAGCTGTTTTTT
CDR3aa: CASSLDGSNTGELFF

d_gene: NA
v_gene: TRBV12-3/TRBV12-4
j_gene: TRBJ1-1
abundance: NA
CDR3nt: TGTGCCAGCAGACTCGGTGGGGGTAGGAACACTGAAGCTTTCTTT
CDR3aa: CASRLGGGRNTEAFF

d_gene: TRBD1
v_gene: TRBV2
j_gene: TRBJ1-2
abundance: few
CDR3nt: TGTGCCAGCAGGGGGACAGCCGATGGCTACACCTTC
CDR3aa: CASRGTADGYTF

d_gene: NA
v_gene: TRBV11-2
j_gene: TRBJ2-1
abundance: NA
CDR3nt: TGTGCCAGCAGCCTAAGTTCGGGGCGGCACGGGTTCTTC
CDR3aa: CASSLSSGRHGFF

d_gene: TRBD1
v_gene: TRBV4-1
j_gene: TRBJ2-4
abundance: NA
CDR3nt: TGCGCCAGCAGCCAGAGGGACAGGGGTGAAAACATTCAGTACTTC
CDR3aa: CASSQRDRGENIQYF

d_gene: NA
v_gene: TRBV7-2
j_gene: TRBJ1-6
abundance: few
CDR3nt: TGTGCCAGCAGCGTTGGACATTTCTATAATTCACCCCTCCACTTT
CDR3aa: CASSVGHFYNSPLHF

d_gene: NA
v_gene: TRBV6-6
j_gene: TRBJ1-1
abundance: NA
CDR3nt: TGTGCCAGCACCCTGGACGGTTCGAACACTGAAGCTTTCTTT
CDR3aa: CASTLDGSNTEAFF

d_gene: NA
v_gene: TRBV7-2
j_gene: TRBJ1-1
abundance: NA
CDR3nt: TGTGCCAGCAGCACTATCGACACCTTGGGGACTGAAGCTTTCTTT
CDR3aa: CASSTIDTLGTEAFF

d_gene: NA
v_gene: TRBV12-3/TRBV12-4
j_gene: TRBJ2-5
abundance: NA
CDR3nt: TGTGCCAGCAGGGGGACGGGGGTTAAGGAGACCCAGTACTTC
CDR3aa: CASRGTGVKETQYF

d_gene: TRBD2
v_gene: TRBV5-6
j_gene: TRBJ2-1
abundance: few
CDR3nt: TGTGCCAGCAGCTTGATTTGGGGTAGTAGCGGGGGCACATACAATGAGCAGTTCTTC
CDR3aa: CASSLIWGSSGGTYNEQFF

d_gene: NA
v_gene: TRBV20-1
j_gene: TRBJ2-3
abundance: NA
CDR3nt: TGCAGTGCTAGTCTTATCAAGGCAGATACGCAGTATTTT
CDR3aa: CSASLIKADTQYF

d_gene: TRBD1
v_gene: TRBV12-3/TRBV12-4
j_gene: TRBJ1-2
abundance: NA
CDR3nt: TGTGCCAGCAAGGTTCAGGGGGTAAACTATGGCTACACCTTC
CDR3aa: CASKVQGVNYGYTF

d_gene: NA
v_gene: TRBV12-3/TRBV12-4
j_gene: TRBJ2-5
abundance: NA
CDR3nt: TGTGCCAGCAGTTGGCTCCGGGTCCAGTACTTC
CDR3aa: CASSWLRVQYF

d_gene: NA
v_gene: TRBV5-1
j_gene: TRBJ1-6
abundance: many
CDR3nt: TGCGCCAGCAGCCTACGACAGAATTCACCCCTCCACTTT
CDR3aa: CASSLRQNSPLHF

d_gene: TRBD1
v_gene: TRBV10-3
j_gene: TRBJ2-3
abundance: NA
CDR3nt: TGTGCCATCAGCGTAGACAGGGCGCGTGCAGATACGCAGTATTTT
CDR3aa: CAISVDRARADTQYF

d_gene: NA
v_gene: TRBV18
j_gene: TRBJ1-5
abundance: few
CDR3nt: TGTGCCAGCTCACCACCGGCGGGTCGGGATAATCAGCCCCAGCATTTT
CDR3aa: CASSPPAGRDNQPQHF

d_gene: NA
v_gene: TRBV7-2
j_gene: TRBJ1-6
abundance: many
CDR3nt: TGTGCCAGCAGCTTAGAAGGGCAAGGGAGGGCACCCCTCCACTTT
CDR3aa: CASSLEGQGRAPLHF

d_gene: TRBD2
v_gene: TRBV20-1
j_gene: TRBJ2-3
abundance: few
CDR3nt: TGCAGTGCTAGAGTTGTAGCGGGGGCATCAGATACGCAGTATTTT
CDR3aa: CSARVVAGASDTQYF

d_gene: TRBD2
v_gene: TRBV11-2
j_gene: TRBJ2-5
abundance: few
CDR3nt: TGTGCCAGCAGCTCTCTAGCGGGGGGATTTGAAGAGACCCAGTACTTC
CDR3aa: CASSSLAGGFEETQYF

d_gene: TRBD2
v_gene: TRBV10-2
j_gene: TRBJ2-1
abundance: NA
CDR3nt: TGCGCCAGCAGTGGGGGGACTAGCGGGGCCTACAATGAGCAGTTCTTC
CDR3aa: CASSGGTSGAYNEQFF

d_gene: NA
v_gene: TRBV4-2
j_gene: TRBJ1-2
abundance: few
CDR3nt: TGTGCCAGCAGCCAAGATACGGGGGCGAACTATGGCTACACCTTC
CDR3aa: CASSQDTGANYGYTF

d_gene: NA
v_gene: TRBV24-1
j_gene: TRBJ2-5
abundance: few
CDR3nt: TGTGCCACCAGTGACACCACAGGGTTCCAAGAGACCCAGTACTTC
CDR3aa: CATSDTTGFQETQYF

d_gene: TRBD1
v_gene: TRBV24-1
j_gene: TRBJ1-1
abundance: NA
CDR3nt: TGTGCCACCAGGTCGGGACAGGGGTTGAACACTGAAGCTTTCTTT
CDR3aa: CATRSGQGLNTEAFF

d_gene: NA
v_gene: TRBV4-1
j_gene: TRBJ1-5
abundance: few
CDR3nt: TGCGCCAGCAGCCAAGAGGGACACTATAATCAGCCCCAGCATTTT
CDR3aa: CASSQEGHYNQPQHF

d_gene: NA
v_gene: TRBV20-1
j_gene: TRBJ1-1
abundance: few
CDR3nt: TGCAGTGCTAGAGATCCGGGGCGCGCTGAAGCTTTCTTT
CDR3aa: CSARDPGRAEAFF

d_gene: TRBD1
v_gene: TRBV24-1
j_gene: TRBJ2-3
abundance: NA
CDR3nt: TGTGCCACCAGTGACCATCCGGGACAGGGGGCACATAGCACAGATACGCAGTATTTT
CDR3aa: CATSDHPGQGAHSTDTQYF

d_gene: TRBD1
v_gene: TRBV4-3
j_gene: TRBJ2-3
abundance: many
CDR3nt: TGCGCCAGCAGTCAGGACAGGGGCACAGATACGCAGTATTTT
CDR3aa: CASSQDRGTDTQYF

d_gene: NA
v_gene: TRBV12-3/TRBV12-4
j_gene: TRBJ2-2
abundance: few
CDR3nt: TGTGCCAGCAGGAGGGATAACACCGGGGAGCTGTTTTTT
CDR3aa: CASRRDNTGELFF

d_gene: NA
v_gene: TRBV28
j_gene: TRBJ2-5
abundance: NA
CDR3nt: TGTGCCAGCATAGACCACCAAGAGACCCAGTACTTC
CDR3aa: CASIDHQETQYF

d_gene: NA
v_gene: TRBV7-9
j_gene: TRBJ2-4
abundance: many
CDR3nt: TGTGCCAGCAGCTCCTTCCAGGGCCTTGGTCAGTACTTC
CDR3aa: CASSSFQGLGQYF

d_gene: NA
v_gene: TRBV11-3
j_gene: TRBJ2-1
abundance: few
CDR3nt: TGTGCCAGCAGCGTCGGGGGCCGCTCCTACAATGAGCAGTTCTTC
CDR3aa: CASSVGGRSYNEQFF

d_gene: NA
v_gene: TRBV7-2
j_gene: TRBJ1-3
abundance: NA
CDR3nt: TGTGCCAGCAGAGCCTCTGGAAACACCATATATTTT
CDR3aa: CASRASGNTIYF

d_gene: TRBD2
v_gene: TRBV5-1
j_gene: TRBJ2-5
abundance: NA
CDR3nt: TGCGCCAGCAGCTTGGAAGCGGGGACTCGAGAGACCCAGTACTTC
CDR3aa: CASSLEAGTRETQYF

d_gene: NA
v_gene: TRBV18
j_gene: TRBJ2-6
abundance: once
CDR3nt: TGTGCCAGCTCACCTCTTAGTGGGGGTGTAAGCTCTGGGGCCAACGTCCTGACTTTC
CDR3aa: CASSPLSGGVSSGANVLTF

d_gene: NA
v_gene: TRBV5-1
j_gene: TRBJ1-2
abundance: NA
CDR3nt: TGCGCCAGCAGCTTGGAGGCAGGGAACTATGGCTACACCTTC
CDR3aa: CASSLEAGNYGYTF